These 26 T cell receptor beta chains were sequenced from one sample in a study of blood T cell repertoires in COVID-19. Produced via immunoSEQ multiplex PCR; TCRdb's table is partial and in-frame only. The sample shows more than 95,000 clones, about 88% of them seen only once. Specimen: peripheral blood. These receptors were collected from a woman older than 75 with acute or convalescent COVID-19.

The J gene is TRBJ1-1, the V gene TRBV20-1; no reliable D call. This CDR3 is built from 14 residues. Between the trimmed V and J ends, which lost 3 bases and 0 bases, there was a span of 11 bases. The germline gives CDR1 DFQATT, CDR2 SNEGSKA (reference sequence). The CDR3 loop reads CSASQVRMNTEAFF. In DNA form, the CDR3 reads TGCAGTGCTAGTCAGGTCAGGATGAACACTGAAGCTTTCTTT.

The rearrangement uses TRBV2 and TRBJ1-2; unclear D gene. Per germline, CDR1 SNHLY and CDR2 FYNNEI. Deletions cut 11 bases from V and 7 bases from J, with 14 bases between. This CDR3 has 11 residues. CDR3: CAQQGEIGYTF. The DNA for the CDR3 is TGTGCCCAGCAAGGAGAGATTGGCTACACCTTC.

Concerning this clone: At the DNA level, this CDR3 is encoded by other sequences in the same sample as well. The rearrangement joins TRBV7-9 to TRBJ1-2, with no clear D. The CDR3 covers 13 residues. Trimming shortened V by 5 bases and J by 2 bases, and 9 bases separated the two germline ends. Per germline, CDR1 SEHNR and CDR2 FQNEAQ (reference sequence). The CDR3 region has the DNA TGTGCCAGCAGCCCCTCGGGGAACTATGGCTACACCTTC. Residues: CASSPSGNYGYTF.

The chain employs TRBV24-1 and TRBJ2-1; D gene ambiguous. CDR3 length equals 13 residues. The V gene's germline CDR1 is KGHDR and CDR2 SFDVKD. Trimming removed 5 bases from V and 9 bases from J, with 13 bases in between. CDR3 DNA sequence: TGTGCCACCAGTGGCACCCCCGCCGGTGAGCAGTTCTTC. It encodes CATSGTPAGEQFF.

The genes are TRBV7-9 and TRBJ2-4; TRBD2 agrees at 11 bases. Germline CDR1 SEHNR, CDR2 FQNEAQ (reference sequence). This CDR3 is built from 17 residues. V dropped 5 bases and J dropped 2; count of bases not matched to a gene: 8. This CDR3 is CASSDILAGVSKNIQYF. CDR3 sequence (DNA): TGTGCCAGCAGCGATATACTAGCGGGGGTATCCAAAAACATTCAGTACTTC.

The V and J genes are TRBV7-9 and TRBJ1-5, with TRBD1 as a possible D gene (5 bases). The V end lost 2 bases, the J end lost 4 bases, and 6 bases lay between the germline ends. The length of the CDR3 is 13 residues. Germline loops: CDR1 SEHNR, CDR2 FQNEAQ (reference sequence). The CDR3 reads CASSLQGNQPQHF. The CDR3 nucleotides read TGTGCCAGCAGCTTACAGGGTAATCAGCCCCAGCATTTT.

V gene TRBV10-1 combines with J gene TRBJ1-6; a weak D match, TRBD1 (6 bases). The CDR3 has 16 amino acids. V dropped 9 bases and J dropped 4 bases, with 19 bases sitting between them. Germline loops: CDR1 WNHNN, CDR2 SYGVQD (reference sequence). The CDR3 loop reads CARNRDTPMYNSPLHF. The CDR3 nucleotides read TGCGCCAGGAACCGGGACACCCCAATGTATAATTCACCCCTCCACTTT.

The DNA of the CDR3 is TGTGCCAGCAGGAGGGTTGGGACAGACTATCAGCCCCAGCATTTT. Protein sequence: CASRRVGTDYQPQHF. The genes are TRBV2 and TRBJ1-5, with 7 bases matching TRBD1. This CDR3 has 15 amino acids. Germline CDR1 SNHLY, CDR2 FYNNEI. Trimming cost V 6 bases and J 5 bases; bases outside gene matches: 10. The entire variable domain, with the rest obtained from reference TRBV2 and TRBJ1-5, is as follows: EPEVTQTPSHQVTQMGQEVILRCVPISNHLYFYWYRQILGQKVEFLVSFYNNEISEKSEIFDDQFSVERPDGSNFTLKIRSTKLEDSAMYFCASRRVGTDYQPQHFGDGTRLSIL.

This rearrangement joins TRBV7-8 to TRBJ2-7; TRBD2 aligns across 9 bases. Per germline, CDR1 SGHVS and CDR2 FQNEAQ. The V gene end was trimmed by 2 bases and the J gene end by 4 bases; junction bases not matched to a gene: 6. CDR3 length equals 15 residues. CDR3 sequence: CASSLTASGKYEQYF. CDR3 sequence (DNA): TGTGCCAGCAGCTTAACGGCTAGCGGGAAGTACGAGCAGTACTTC.

V is TRBV11-3 and J is TRBJ2-2; perhaps TRBD1 as D (5 bases). V was cut by 8 bases and J by 5 bases, with 18 bases left in between. CDR3 length: 15 amino acids. The germline gives CDR1 SGHNT, CDR2 YENEEA. The CDR3 coding sequence is TGTGCCAGCGCTGTTGGAATGGGGCTAACCGGGGAGCTGTTTTTT. This codes for CASAVGMGLTGELFF.

This clone showed up just a few times. This sequence joins TRBV5-1 and TRBJ2-5; maybe TRBD1 (6 bases). The V gene's germline CDR1 is SGHRS and CDR2 YFSETQ. Trimming left V 9 bases short and J 2 bases short, with 20 bases between. The CDR3 runs to 15 residues. The CDR3 DNA sequence: TGCGCCACCTCTTCGGGACGCCAGGGGCAAGAGACCCAGTACTTC. Translated, it gives CATSSGRQGQETQYF.

The V call is TRBV11-2, the J call TRBJ1-5; TRBD1 might be the D (5 bases). V gave up 5 bases and J gave up 9 bases, with 17 bases separating them. Per the germline V gene, CDR1 is SGHAT and CDR2 is FQNNGV. This CDR3 region has 14 residues. The CDR3 protein is CASSPSGGGWPQHF. The CDR3 coding sequence is TGTGCCAGCAGCCCCTCGGGGGGGGGTTGGCCCCAGCATTTT.

The J gene is TRBJ2-2, the V gene TRBV12-1; no check of the table's D call, TRBD2, against the DNA was made. TRBV12-1 corresponds to a pseudogene. The CDR3 spans 14 residues. The CDR3 DNA reads TGTGCCAGCAGCTTCCGGGTTGGCACCGGGGAGCTGTTTTTT. This gives the protein CASSFRVGTGELFF.

V is TRBV5-1 and J is TRBJ1-6; perhaps TRBD1 as D (5 bases). The CDR3 contains 15 residues. With 7 bases removed from V and 7 bases from J, the gap between germline ends came to 18 bases. Germline V lookup: CDR1 SGHRS, CDR2 YFSETQ. CDR3 sequence (DNA): TGCGCCAGCGGTTCGACAGTTGCGGAGAATTCACCCCTCCACTTT. It is translated as CASGSTVAENSPLHF.

This clone showed up just once. The V gene is TRBV9, the J gene TRBJ2-1; 11 bases align to TRBD2. J gave up 4 bases and V 0 bases, and 6 bases lay outside the gene matches. Germline V gives CDR1 SGDLS, CDR2 YYNGEE. This CDR3 is built from 17 residues. As DNA, the CDR3 is TGTGCCAGCAGCGTAGGGGGGCTAGCGGGAGGTTACAATGAGCAGTTCTTC. Its translation is CASSVGGLAGGYNEQFF.

V gene TRBV2 combines with J gene TRBJ2-1, with TRBD1 identical over 7 bases. V lost 8 bases to trimming and J lost 5 bases; unmatched junction nucleotides: 9. The CDR3 consists of 14 residues. The germline CDR1 and CDR2 sequences are SNHLY and FYNNEI. CDR3 region: CASVPGQHNNEQFF. Here the CDR3 DNA reads TGTGCCAGCGTCCCGGGACAGCATAACAATGAGCAGTTCTTC.

V and J are TRBV27 and TRBJ2-6, with TRBD1 identical over 7 bases. Trimming took 1 base from V and 4 from J; bases not matched to a gene: 4. There are 16 residues in the CDR3. From germline, CDR1 is MNHEY and CDR2 SMNVEV (reference sequence). The chain's CDR3 is CASSLFKGAGANVLTF. The CDR3 nucleotides read TGTGCCAGCAGTTTATTCAAGGGGGCGGGGGCCAACGTCCTGACTTTC.

The chain is built from TRBV6-5 and TRBJ1-1, with 9 positions matching TRBD1. The CDR3 is made up of 14 amino acids. The V gene end was trimmed by 6 bases and the J gene end by 6 bases; junction bases not matched to a gene: 8. Germline CDR1 is MNHEY and CDR2 is SVGAGI. CDR3 protein: CASSRGQGRSEAFF. Written as DNA, the CDR3 is TGTGCCAGCAGCAGGGGACAGGGTCGGTCTGAAGCTTTCTTT.

V and J are TRBV15 and TRBJ1-3; maybe TRBD1 (5 bases). CDR1 and CDR2 (germline): LNHNV, YYDKDF (reference sequence). V lost 5 bases and J 4 bases, leaving 12 bases between the germline ends. The CDR3 runs to 14 residues. CDR3 sequence (DNA): TGTGCCACCAGCCTCAGGGTCGGCGGAAACACCATATATTTT. It is translated as CATSLRVGGNTIYF.

V usage is TRBV7-2 and J usage is TRBJ2-3, with 12 bases fitting TRBD2. CDR1 and CDR2 (germline): SGHTA, FQGNSA. With V trimmed by 5 bases and J by 5 bases, 8 bases remained unmatched. The CDR3 totals 16 residues. The CDR3 is CASSQRLAGGLDTQYF. CDR3 nucleotides: TGTGCCAGCAGCCAGAGGCTAGCGGGGGGGCTAGATACGCAGTATTTT.

This chain connects TRBV5-4 to TRBJ2-6, with 12 bases lining up with TRBD2. The CDR3 runs 18 residues. V gave up 3 bases and J gave up 0 bases; unmatched junction bases: 4. The germline CDR1 and CDR2 sequences are SGHNT and YYREEE (reference sequence). The CDR3 DNA is TGTGCCAGCAGCTCACCGACTAGCGGGAGCTCTGGGGCCAACGTCCTGACTTTC. Protein product: CASSSPTSGSSGANVLTF.

V and J are TRBV10-3 and TRBJ1-6, with 10 bases aligning to TRBD1. Germline CDR1 ENHRY, CDR2 SYGVKD. The ends lost 10 bases at V and 10 bases at J; junction bases unmatched: 4. CDR3 size: 12 residues. CDR3 in amino acids: CATRTGGSPLHF. Written as DNA, the CDR3 is TGTGCCACACGGACAGGGGGGTCACCCCTCCACTTT.

The chain joins TRBV27 to TRBJ2-3; 9 bases fit TRBD1. In germline, CDR1 is MNHEY, CDR2 SMNVEV (reference sequence). CDR3 size: 16 residues. V shed 4 bases, J shed 1 base, and the junction held 6 bases outside the gene matches. The CDR3 DNA reads as TGTGCCAGCAGTTCACCACAGGGGGCGGGCACAGATACGCAGTATTTT. Protein sequence: CASSSPQGAGTDTQYF.

Comment on this clone: One end of the junction fails to match germline, which may point to a read error. V usage is TRBV7-7 and J usage is TRBJ2-3; TRBD1 aligns across 9 bases. This CDR3 spans 15 amino acids. CDR1 is SSHAT and CDR2 is FNYEAQ in the germline V gene (reference sequence). This CDR3 reads CASSTTGQGLDTQYF. CDR3 DNA sequence: TGTGCTAGCAGCACCACGGGACAGGGCTTGGATACGCAGTATTTT.

This clone was detected only once. The genes are TRBV5-1 and TRBJ2-2, with D tentatively TRBD2 (6 bases). Trimming took 3 bases from V and 1 from J, leaving 13 bases between them. The germline CDR1 and CDR2 sequences are SGHRS and YFSETQ. The CDR3 is 16 residues long. The CDR3 protein is CASSSGARVNTGELFF. CDR3 sequence (DNA): TGCGCCAGCAGCTCGGGAGCGAGGGTGAACACCGGGGAGCTGTTTTTT.

The V and J genes are TRBV4-2 and TRBJ2-3, with unresolved D. Germline CDR1 and CDR2: LGHNA and YNFKEQ. Trimming took off 3 bases at V and 0 bases at J, with 7 bases between the two ends. The CDR3 length is 14 residues. The CDR3 DNA sequence: TGTGCCAGCAGCCAGAGTCCTAGCACAGATACGCAGTATTTT. Residues: CASSQSPSTDTQYF.